One sample yielded the 27 T cell receptor beta chains listed below, sequenced in a study of neurological immune-mediated disorders. TCRdb re-called the 5' RACE reads with MiXCR, one entry per CDR3 protein. The sample holds approximately 31,000 distinct CDR3 sequences; approximately 4.3% are singletons and the top ten take under 30%. Material for sequencing was PBMCs. The receptors stem from a man between 18 and 29 years old in good health.

This clonotype appeared many times. This chain connects TRBV6-2 or TRBV6-3 to TRBJ2-1; the match to TRBD1 covers 7 bases. CDR1 is MNHEY and CDR2 is SVGEGT in the germline V gene. The CDR3 contains 15 residues. J gave up 3 bases and V 2 bases, and 4 bases lay outside the gene matches. CDR3 protein: CASSYGQGDYNEQFF. In DNA, the CDR3 is TGTGCCAGCAGTTACGGGCAGGGGGACTACAATGAGCAGTTCTTC.

This clonotype was recorded a few times. The V gene is TRBV7-8, the J gene TRBJ2-1, with D unresolved. CDR1 and CDR2 (germline): SGHVS, FQNEAQ. The CDR3 spans 13 residues. Trimming removed 2 bases at V and 6 bases at J, with 8 bases between. The CDR3 DNA sequence: TGTGCCAGCAGCTTAAGGCAGGTCAATGAGCAGTTCTTC. The encoded protein is CASSLRQVNEQFF.

This clonotype was found many times. The chain couples TRBV20-1 to TRBJ2-5; TRBD2 agrees at 14 bases. CDR3 length: 15 amino acids. Germline-derived CDR1 and CDR2 are DFQATT and SNEGSKA (reference sequence). Trimming removed 3 bases from V and 4 bases from J; junction bases left unmatched: 4. The CDR3 loop is CSASRGLAGGETQYF. Here the CDR3 DNA reads TGCAGTGCTAGCCGTGGACTAGCGGGGGGAGAGACCCAGTACTTC.

This clonotype was seen repeatedly, ten times or more. The chain recombines TRBV3-1 with TRBJ1-1; 9 bases line up with TRBD1. In germline, CDR1 is LGHDT, CDR2 YNNKEL (reference sequence). Trimming removed 1 base from V and 6 bases from J; junction bases left unmatched: 3. The CDR3 contains 14 residues. The CDR3 region is CASSQGGQGSEAFF. The CDR3 DNA follows: TGTGCCAGCAGCCAAGGAGGACAGGGGTCTGAAGCTTTCTTT.

This clonotype was counted ten times or more. The rearrangement joins TRBV11-2 to TRBJ1-5, with 7 bases that match TRBD1. CDR1 is SGHAT, CDR2 FQNNGV, per germline. V was pared by 0 bases and J by 4 bases, with 3 bases of the junction left unmatched. This CDR3 is 15 amino acids long. The CDR3 nucleotides are TGTGCCAGCAGCTTAGACAGGGGGGGGAATCAGCCCCAGCATTTT. Protein sequence: CASSLDRGGNQPQHF.

This clonotype was seen repeatedly, ten times or more. The gene calls are TRBV5-1 and TRBJ2-1; TRBD2 agrees at 14 bases. CDR3 size: 14 residues. Germline-derived CDR1 and CDR2 are SGHRS and YFSETQ. Germline trimming cut 5 bases from V and 9 bases from J; bases unmatched to any gene: 4. The CDR3 bases are TGCGCCAGCAGGAGACTAGCGGGGGGGCTTGAGCAGTTCTTC. Protein product: CASRRLAGGLEQFF.

This clonotype was seen only a few times. The chain uses TRBV4-3 and TRBJ2-7, with D possibly matching TRBD1 (6 bases). The CDR3 loop spans 18 amino acids. Trimming removed 0 bases from V and 3 bases from J, with 21 bases in between. CDR1 and CDR2 from the germline V gene are LGHNA and YSLEER. The CDR3 sequence is CASSQEVGDRSVGYEQYF. The CDR3 nucleotides are TGCGCCAGCAGCCAAGAAGTTGGTGACAGGAGTGTGGGCTACGAGCAGTACTTC.

About this clonotype itself: Germline is not matched at one junction end, which may reflect a read error. V usage is TRBV14 and J usage is TRBJ1-1, with TRBD1 matching 7 bases. The CDR3 is 14 amino acids. Germline CDR1 reads SGHDN; CDR2 reads FVKESK. The CDR3 DNA sequence: TGCTCCAGCAGCCGACAGGGTATCGACACTGAAGCTTTCTTT. It translates to CSSSRQGIDTEAFF. The full variable domain, with the rest looked up from reference TRBV14 and TRBJ1-1, is EAGVTQFPSHSVIEKGQTVTLRCDPISGHDNLYWYRRVMGKEIKFLLHFVKESKQDESGMPNNRFLAERTGGTYSTLKVQPAELEDSGVYFCSSSRQGIDTEAFFGQGTRLTVV.

This clonotype has at least ten counts. The gene calls are TRBV5-1 and TRBJ1-2, with a tentative D call TRBD1 (5 bases). Trimming took off 4 bases at V and 8 bases at J, with 21 bases between the two ends. The CDR3 spans 15 residues. Germline CDR1 SGHRS, CDR2 YFSETQ. CDR3 sequence: CASSIASPGPRGYTF. Written as DNA, the CDR3 is TGCGCCAGCAGCATAGCTTCGCCGGGACCAAGAGGCTACACCTTC.

This clonotype was observed at least ten times. V usage is TRBV29-1 and J usage is TRBJ1-1, with a possible D match to TRBD1 (5 bases). CDR1 is SQVTM, CDR2 ANQGSEA, per germline. CDR3 size: 12 residues. The CDR3 is CSLIDSSAEAFF. The CDR3 DNA reads TGCAGTCTCATTGACAGTTCTGCTGAAGCTTTCTTT.

This clonotype showed up many times. J is TRBJ2-5 and V is TRBV4-3; the match to TRBD2 covers 7 bases. Germline V CDR1 and CDR2: LGHNA, YSLEER. This CDR3 is built from 19 residues. J lost 0 bases, V lost 0 bases, and 13 bases had no gene match. This CDR3 reads CASSQELGRTSADQETQYF. CDR3 in DNA: TGCGCCAGCAGCCAAGAATTGGGTCGCACTAGCGCGGACCAAGAGACCCAGTACTTC.

This clonotype was counted ten times or more. The chain is built from TRBV20-1 and TRBJ1-5; TRBD1 is a possible D gene (5 bases). Trimming took 3 bases from V and 5 from J, leaving 14 bases between them. CDR1 DFQATT and CDR2 SNEGSKA come from the germline V gene (reference sequence). The CDR3 contains 14 residues. CDR3 nucleotide sequence: TGCAGTGCTAGGGCGGCCGGGGGATATCAGCCCCAGCATTTT. Translation gives CSARAAGGYQPQHF.

This clonotype was recorded many times. The chain combines TRBV7-2 with TRBJ2-6; 7 nucleotides align to TRBD1. Looked up from germline, CDR1 is SGHTA and CDR2 is FQGNSA. This CDR3 spans 17 amino acids. The junction had 7 bases not matched to a gene; V was cut back by 5 bases and J by 0 bases. CDR3: CASSLVAGGSGANVLTF. The CDR3 bases are TGTGCCAGCAGCCTAGTAGCAGGGGGCTCTGGGGCCAACGTCCTGACTTTC.

This clonotype was recorded at least ten times. V gene TRBV7-9 combines with J gene TRBJ1-1; a weak D match, TRBD1 (5 bases). The CDR3 spans 11 residues. V gave up 8 bases and J gave up 11 bases, with 15 bases separating them. Germline assignment: CDR1 SEHNR and CDR2 FQNEAQ (reference sequence). The CDR3 spells CASARGLYAFF. DNA of the CDR3: TGTGCCAGCGCTCGGGGGTTGTACGCTTTCTTT.

This clonotype has only a few counts. This chain connects TRBV20-1 to TRBJ1-1; 7 bases agree with TRBD1. J was trimmed by 2 bases and V by 5 bases; bases with no gene match: 5. This CDR3 region has 13 residues. Germline lookup yields CDR1 DFQATT and CDR2 SNEGSKA (reference sequence). The CDR3 loop is CSAETGLNTEAFF. In DNA, the CDR3 is TGCAGTGCTGAGACAGGGCTAAACACTGAAGCTTTCTTT.

This clonotype was observed at least ten times. The V and J genes are TRBV7-8 and TRBJ2-7, with D perhaps being TRBD1 or TRBD2 (5 bases each). Per the germline V gene, CDR1 is SGHVS and CDR2 is FQNEAQ. Trimming cost V 4 bases and J 6 bases, with 19 bases left between them. This CDR3 region has 15 residues. The CDR3 DNA is TGTGCCAGCAGCTCCAGGACACGGAGGACAACCGAGCAGTACTTC. This translates into CASSSRTRRTTEQYF. Looking up the rest from reference TRBV7-8 and TRBJ2-7 gives the full variable domain: GAGVSQSPRYKVAKRGQDVALRCDPISGHVSLFWYQQALGQGPEFLTYFQNEAQLDKSGLPSDRFFAERPEGSVSTLKIQRTQQEDSAVYLCASSSRTRRTTEQYFGPGTRLTVT.

This clonotype appeared many times. CDR3 amino acids: CASTLRSPGVKGQPQHF. CDR3 coding DNA: TGTGCCAGCACCTTACGGTCCCCAGGGGTTAAAGGGCAGCCCCAGCATTTT. The V and J genes are TRBV21-1 and TRBJ1-5; the D call of TRBD1 is as the table states it, not checked on the DNA. TRBV21-1 is a documented pseudogene. CDR3 length: 17 amino acids.

In this sample, this clonotype turned up many times. This chain uses TRBV19 with TRBJ2-5; D not certain. The germline gives CDR1 LNHDA, CDR2 SQIVND (reference sequence). V was pared by 4 bases and J by 4 bases, with 10 bases between. The CDR3 sequence is 13 residues long. The CDR3: CASSTNLLETQYF. The CDR3 DNA reads as TGTGCCAGTAGTACCAACCTCCTAGAGACCCAGTACTTC.

This clonotype has a count of ten or more. The chain joins TRBV7-9 to TRBJ1-1; D call uncertain. The CDR3 covers 15 residues. The V gene lost 1 base and the J gene lost 1 base, with 10 bases spanning the gap. Germline CDR1 reads SEHNR; CDR2 reads FQNEAQ (reference sequence). The CDR3 here is CASSLEYTKNTEAFF. The CDR3 region has the DNA TGTGCCAGCAGCTTAGAGTACACGAAGAACACTGAAGCTTTCTTT.

At least ten counts were recorded for this clonotype. This chain links TRBV20-1 with TRBJ2-7; a possible D gene is TRBD1 (7 bases). The CDR3 runs to 13 residues. Germline CDR1 is DFQATT and CDR2 is SNEGSKA (reference sequence). V gave up 5 bases and J gave up 0 bases, with 11 bases separating them. The CDR3 is CSASGGSSYEQYF. The CDR3 DNA is TGCAGTGCTTCAGGGGGGAGCTCCTACGAGCAGTACTTC.

This clonotype was detected many times. The chain links TRBV29-1 to TRBJ2-3; D not certain. The CDR3 is made up of 12 amino acids. Looked up from germline, CDR1 is SQVTM and CDR2 is ANQGSEA. V dropped 3 bases and J dropped 0 bases, with 4 bases sitting between them. The CDR3: CSVDQSTDTQYF. In nucleotides, the CDR3 is TGCAGCGTTGACCAGAGCACAGATACGCAGTATTTT.

As DNA, the CDR3 is TGTGCCATCAAAGGATCGTTATATGGCTACACCTTC. Translating gives CAIKGSLYGYTF. V is TRBV10-3 and J is TRBJ1-2; D uncertain. V was shortened by 7 bases and J by 5 bases, with 11 bases between the two germline ends. This CDR3 contains 12 residues. Germline values: CDR1 ENHRY, CDR2 SYGVKD.

This clonotype was recorded at least ten times. The CDR3 protein is CASSVGPFYEQYF. The CDR3 region has the DNA TGTGCCAGCAGCGTGGGCCCTTTCTACGAGCAGTACTTC. This rearrangement joins TRBV9 to TRBJ2-7; no reliable D call. Germline V lookup: CDR1 SGDLS, CDR2 YYNGEE. The CDR3 is 13 residues long. Trimming removed 2 bases at V and 3 bases at J, with 9 bases between.

This clonotype appeared many times. The chain joins TRBV2 to TRBJ1-5; 7 nucleotides match TRBD1. CDR1 and CDR2 (germline): SNHLY, FYNNEI. J lost 2 bases, V lost 6 bases, and 7 bases had no gene match. The CDR3 length is 15 residues. CDR3 nucleotide sequence: TGTGCCAGCAGGGGTAGCAGGGGGGGCAATCAGCCCCAGCATTTT. Translation: CASRGSRGGNQPQHF.

This clonotype has ten or more counts. This rearrangement joins TRBV5-1 to TRBJ1-1, with D hard to call. V gave up 4 bases and J gave up 2 bases, with 12 bases separating them. There are 14 residues in the CDR3. In germline, CDR1 is SGHRS, CDR2 YFSETQ. CDR3 protein: CASSLRQENTEAFF. DNA of the CDR3: TGCGCCAGCAGCCTTCGCCAAGAAAACACTGAAGCTTTCTTT.

In this sample, this clonotype turned up many times. The chain joins TRBV2 to TRBJ1-2, with no clear D. Trimming left V 2 bases short and J 1 base short, with 11 bases between. The CDR3 runs to 15 residues. CDR1 SNHLY and CDR2 FYNNEI come from the germline V gene. CDR3 coding DNA: TGTGCCAGCAGTGAATCCGAGGGCCTTAACTATGGCTACACCTTC. Translating gives CASSESEGLNYGYTF.

Many counts were recorded for this clonotype. The chain combines TRBV5-1 with TRBJ2-7, with 7 bases matching TRBD1. CDR1 and CDR2 (germline): SGHRS, YFSETQ. After removal of 4 bases from V and 3 bases from J, the junction contained 4 bases not matched to a gene. This CDR3 is built from 13 residues. CDR3 residues: CASSGGQSYEQYF. In nucleotides, the CDR3 is TGCGCCAGCAGCGGGGGACAGAGCTACGAGCAGTACTTC.